This is a list of T cell receptor beta chains from one sample in a study of shared clonotypes between healthy human individuals. Here immunoSEQ multiplex PCR was the method, and the copy in TCRdb shows in-frame clones only, minus some. The repertoire includes roughly 2 million clones, approximately 94% of them detected once, and approximately 0.13% sits in the top ten. The sequencing sample was made of naive CD4+ T cells sorted from blood. The receptors originated from a man in his late teens or twenties in good health. Both conserved end residues are trimmed from each CDR3. A D gene is named only where the DNA matches it firmly.

v_call d_call cdr3_aa
TRBV7-9 . ASSLARSDT
TRBV6-5 . ASSATISGNTIY
TRBV5-1 TRBD2 ASRSSSGATDTQY
TRBV11-2 . ASSLVPWRISSYEQY
TRBV28 TRBD1 ASSLGQGRYGYT
TRBV28 TRBD1 ASRRQGRNSPLH
TRBV7-8 . ASSFKWNTGELF
TRBV5-5 TRBD1 ASSVDRGRYEQY
TRBV18 . ASSPPSTDTQY
TRBV11-2 TRBD1 ASNFKARTGEETQY
TRBV30 . AWSRNRLSTDTQY
TRBV6-5 . ASSYQRSSYNSPLH
TRBV10-3 . AISDGVEQY
TRBV9 . ASSVEASGNTIY
TRBV7-2 TRBD2 ASSLGGLARQETQY
TRBV27 . ASTGMGAGSQETQY
TRBV27 . ASSLGTGLAEAF
TRBV9 . ASSVASQVLDTQY
TRBV28 . ASSPTGYGYT
TRBV11-2 . ASSKTSRNTIY
TRBV9 TRBD2 ASSVGGAGGPYEQY
TRBV4-1 TRBD1 ASSPSGTGDDYGYT
TRBV2 . ASSDRVYGKTGNTIY
TRBV7-2 . ASSLGRFRDEQF
TRBV11-2 . ASSLDTGELF
TRBV30 . AWTGTLSTEAF
TRBV25-1 TRBD1 ASSIPGQRNEQY
TRBV10-1 . ASSDPTDTQY
TRBV4-2 . ASSHRVEGAIDTQY
TRBV10-3 . AISYSGDISPYT
TRBV28 . ASSPSGRGNTIY
TRBV5-4 . ASSPVGNTEAF
TRBV7-8 . ASSLVRAYEQY
TRBV30 . AWSVLKVVSGANVLT
TRBV30 . AWRKRSTILYAQY
TRBV4-2 . ASSRYDSPLH
TRBV7-7 TRBD1 ASSLDRAETQY
TRBV2 . ASTLLDRLSTDTQY
TRBV5-4 . ASSSSQGVRNTGELF
TRBV30 . AWSEDNSPLH
TRBV4-1 . ASSQDLQTYEQY
TRBV28 . ASSLQGSTGANVLT
TRBV9 TRBD2 ASSVDSGSGRAPGELF
TRBV6-4 . ASSHNPNTEAF
TRBV10-3 TRBD2 AISESIAGGGEQY
TRBV19 TRBD2 ASSILGLAGDTYEQY
TRBV27 . AGDCTSLSLRNTEAF
TRBV6-5 . ASSPGFTNEKLF
TRBV28 TRBD1 ASTTGEITGELF
TRBV6-1 . ASTPPAPGYGYT
TRBV28 TRBD1 ASRVARDREHLVSGNTIY